This T cell receptor (beta chain) comes out of a study of blood T cell repertoires in COVID-19. In the study overall: Samples representing acute and convalescent COVID-19 were sourced from the United States, Italy and Spain. PBMCs, B-cell-depleted T cells, or T cells were the source of the cDNA or gDNA that made up the material.

This CDR3 comprises 15 residues. Germline V gene data show CDR1 as SGDLS and CDR2 as YYNGEE. With 0 bases clipped from V and 4 bases from J, the junction kept 7 bases outside the gene matches. The assay was immunoSEQ multiplex PCR, and TCRdb's table has in-frame clones only and misses some. This sample has more than 150,000 clones, with roughly 79% found just once. The chain combines TRBV9 with TRBJ2-7; the match to TRBD1 covers 7 bases. The sequence derives from a woman over 75 with COVID-19, enrolled during active disease. Sequenced material: peripheral blood. CDR3 DNA: TGTGCCAGCAGCGTAGGGCCGATGACAGGGTACGAGCAGTACTTC. Translation gives CASSVGPMTGYEQYF.